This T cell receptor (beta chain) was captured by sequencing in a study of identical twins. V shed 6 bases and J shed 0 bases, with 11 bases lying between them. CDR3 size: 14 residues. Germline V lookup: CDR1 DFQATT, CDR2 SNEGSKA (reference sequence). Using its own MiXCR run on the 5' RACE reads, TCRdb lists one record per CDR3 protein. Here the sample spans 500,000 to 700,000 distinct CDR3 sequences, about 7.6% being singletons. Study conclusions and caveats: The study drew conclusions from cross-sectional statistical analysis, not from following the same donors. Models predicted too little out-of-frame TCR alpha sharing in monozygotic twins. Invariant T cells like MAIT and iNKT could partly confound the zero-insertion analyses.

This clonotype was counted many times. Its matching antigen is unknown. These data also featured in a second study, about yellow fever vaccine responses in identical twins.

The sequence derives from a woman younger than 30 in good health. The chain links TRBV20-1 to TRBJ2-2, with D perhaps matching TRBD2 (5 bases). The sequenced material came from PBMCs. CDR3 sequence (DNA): TGCAGTGCCCGGAGGAGCTCGAACACCGGGGAGCTGTTTTTT. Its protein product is CSARRSSNTGELFF.